This is a list of T cell receptor beta chains from one sample in a study of identical twins. TCRdb independently ran MiXCR on the 5' RACE reads; one entry per CDR3 protein. The sample lists approximately 550,000 distinct CDR3 sequences; approximately 20% were seen once. These data also featured in a second study, about yellow fever vaccine responses in identical twins.

The sample consisted of CD4+ T cells sorted from blood. All receptors come from a woman aged 18-29 years in good health. Both conserved end residues are part of each CDR3. Each record gives: V gene, CDR3 protein.

TRBV5-1 | CASSPRDRGFAYNEQFF
TRBV18 | CASSPATGLNTGELFF
TRBV7-2 | CASSLVSGRASGELFF
TRBV6-5 | CASSQRLDTQYF
TRBV5-6 | CASSSFGMYGDF
TRBV29-1 | CSVDLGLYRLNEQFF
TRBV11-2 | CASSRILAEAFF
TRBV5-1 | CASSLLGYTGELFF
TRBV20-1 | CSARDPGKGGGTDTQYF
TRBV6-1 | CASRWTERLNTEAFF
TRBV28 | CASSLWQGLSEAFF
TRBV2 | CASTKVPGMGVSKNIQYF
TRBV21-1 | CARPKGTSGTYQETQYF
TRBV7-9 | CASSHPGGQGASGELFF
TRBV6-1 | CATAGTGLPGANVLTF
TRBV5-1 | CASSPQTGLAGGRSYEQYF
TRBV6-1 | CASRPGGSQETQYF
TRBV7-2 | CASSLARGNIEQFF
TRBV5-1 | CASSAGGLPEAEQFF
TRBV6-1 | CASSQGQGIRAFF
TRBV19 | CASSGLLNTGELFF
TRBV12-3/TRBV12-4 | CASSFGTGREKLFF
TRBV12-3/TRBV12-4 | CASRPTSVGTGELFF